The subject of this entry is one T cell receptor (beta chain). Its antigen remains unknown. This sample stems from a study of blood T cells in healthy people across ages. Across the whole study: Per two T cells, template switching captured roughly one barcoded beta molecule.

Broader study findings: Diversity was higher, and naive CD4+ cells more numerous, in long-lived donors than in aged donors.

Each donor had approximately 10 milliliters of peripheral blood drawn. The second PCR ran roughly 6 to 11 cycles with a sample-barcoded 5' primer and J-beta primers. TCRdb independently ran MiXCR on the 5' RACE reads; one entry per CDR3 protein. The sample has over a million distinct CDR3 sequences; approximately 40% are singletons. Sequencing was performed on blood. This clonotype was sampled from a woman between 18 and 29 years old in good health.

Written as DNA, the CDR3 is TGCAGTGCTAGAGGAGTACTAGCGGGAACCTACGAGCAGTACTTC. Translated, it gives CSARGVLAGTYEQYF. The V gene is TRBV20-1, the J gene TRBJ2-7, with 10 bases identical to TRBD2. Germline trimming cut 1 base from V and 2 bases from J; bases unmatched to any gene: 5. The CDR3 runs 15 residues. Germline values: CDR1 DFQATT, CDR2 SNEGSKA (reference sequence).